This T cell receptor (beta chain) came from a study of blood T cell repertoires in COVID-19. Sequencing was performed with immunoSEQ multiplex PCR; in TCRdb, only in-frame clones are kept and a portion is missing. The sample has 310,000 or so clones; about nine tenths are singletons. The CDR3 covers 16 residues. Germline V gene sequence: CDR1 LGHNA, CDR2 YSLEER. V was shortened by 1 base and J by 1 base, with 10 bases between the two germline ends. This rearrangement joins TRBV4-3 to TRBJ2-2; D possibly corresponds to TRBD1 (6 bases). The sequencing sample was made of peripheral blood. The sequence was obtained from a woman between 50 and 59 years old who had recovered from COVID-19. The DNA for the CDR3 is TGCGCCAGCAGCCAAGTGCAGGGGCTGAACACCGGGGAGCTGTTTTTT. Protein product: CASSQVQGLNTGELFF.